This T cell receptor beta chain came from a study of blood T cell repertoires in COVID-19. As for the study in general: Material from acute and convalescent COVID-19 was sourced from the United States, Italy and Spain. Sources were T cells, B-cell-depleted T cells, or PBMCs; the material itself was cDNA or gDNA.

As handled by the study authors: Nucleated cell number was recorded as an estimate derived from reference gene primer amplification. Data came from immunoSEQ multiplex PCR; TCRdb stores just in-frame clones and leaves some out. V and J calls and clone size are those listed in that table; D and trimming were worked out from the DNA. The sample has about 190,000 clones; 90% are singletons. What was sequenced was peripheral blood. This TCR was recovered from a man aged 50 to 59 with acute or convalescent COVID-19.

In nucleotides, the CDR3 is TGTGCCAGCAGCCGAGGATGGGACAATGAGCAGTTCTTC. It specifies CASSRGWDNEQFF. The chain has TRBV3-1 (or the pseudogene TRBV3-2) and TRBJ2-1, with no clear D. Germline CDR1 LGHDT, CDR2 YNNKEL (reference sequence). The V gene lost 4 bases and the J gene lost 5 bases, with 9 bases spanning the gap. CDR3 length: 13 residues.